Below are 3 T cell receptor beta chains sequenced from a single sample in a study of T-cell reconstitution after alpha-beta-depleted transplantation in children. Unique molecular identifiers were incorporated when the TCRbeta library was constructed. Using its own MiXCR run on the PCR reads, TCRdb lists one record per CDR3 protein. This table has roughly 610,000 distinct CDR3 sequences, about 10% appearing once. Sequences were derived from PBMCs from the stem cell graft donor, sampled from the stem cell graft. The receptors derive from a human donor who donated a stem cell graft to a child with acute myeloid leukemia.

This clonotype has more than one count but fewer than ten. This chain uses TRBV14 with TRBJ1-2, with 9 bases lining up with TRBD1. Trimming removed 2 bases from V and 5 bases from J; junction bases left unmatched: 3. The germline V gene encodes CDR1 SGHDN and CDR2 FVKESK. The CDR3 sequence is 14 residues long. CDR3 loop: CASSQLTGGYGYTF. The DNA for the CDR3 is TGTGCCAGCAGCCAATTGACAGGGGGGTATGGCTACACCTTC.

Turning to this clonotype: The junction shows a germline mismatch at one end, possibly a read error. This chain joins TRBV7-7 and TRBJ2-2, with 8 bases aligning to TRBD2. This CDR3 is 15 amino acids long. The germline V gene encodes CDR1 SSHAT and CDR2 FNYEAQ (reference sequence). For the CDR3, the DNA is TGTGCTAGCAGTCCCGGGACTAGTCAATTCGGGGAGCTGTTTTTT. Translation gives CASSPGTSQFGELFF.

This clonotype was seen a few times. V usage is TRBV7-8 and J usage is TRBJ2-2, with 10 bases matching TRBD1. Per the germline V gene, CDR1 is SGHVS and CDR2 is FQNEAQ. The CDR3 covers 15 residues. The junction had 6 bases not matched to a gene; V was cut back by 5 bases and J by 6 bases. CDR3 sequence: CASSRRGQGAGELFF. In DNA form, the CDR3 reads TGTGCCAGCAGCCGTCGTGGACAGGGGGCCGGGGAGCTGTTTTTT.